The source of this T cell receptor (beta chain) is a study of blood T cell repertoires in COVID-19. Across the study: Researchers got acute and convalescent COVID-19 samples from the United States, Italy and Spain. T cells, B-cell-depleted T cells, or PBMCs supplied cDNA or gDNA.

Original data processing: Using reference gene primer amplification, nucleated cell counts were estimated. Only in-frame clones appear in the TCRdb table, and some are missing; sequencing was by immunoSEQ multiplex PCR. From that table come the V and J calls and clone size; the DNA was used to work out D and trimming. Here the sample spans about 310,000 clones, around 87% being singletons. The germline V gene encodes CDR1 MNHEY and CDR2 SMNVEV (reference sequence). The ends were cut back, 7 bases at V and 3 bases at J, with 25 bases in the middle. This CDR3 is 17 amino acids long. The material sequenced was peripheral blood. The chain combines TRBV27 with TRBJ2-7, with D perhaps matching TRBD1 (6 bases). This receptor was taken from a woman in her forties or fifties who had recovered from COVID-19. The chain's CDR3 is CASTAKSTGQPIYEQYF. The CDR3 DNA reads TGTGCCAGCACCGCTAAATCGACGGGACAACCTATCTACGAGCAGTACTTC.